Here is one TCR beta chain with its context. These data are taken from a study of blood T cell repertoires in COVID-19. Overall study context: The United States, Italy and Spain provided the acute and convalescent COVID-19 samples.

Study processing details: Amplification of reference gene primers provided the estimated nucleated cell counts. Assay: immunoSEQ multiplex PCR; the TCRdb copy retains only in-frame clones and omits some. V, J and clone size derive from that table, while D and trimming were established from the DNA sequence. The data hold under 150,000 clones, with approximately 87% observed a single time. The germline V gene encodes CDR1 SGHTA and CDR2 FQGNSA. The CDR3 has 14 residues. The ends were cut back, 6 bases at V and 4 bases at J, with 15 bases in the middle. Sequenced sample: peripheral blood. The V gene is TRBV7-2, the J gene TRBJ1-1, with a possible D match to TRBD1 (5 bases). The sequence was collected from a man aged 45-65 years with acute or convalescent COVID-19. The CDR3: CASRSAGTRTEAFF. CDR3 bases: TGTGCCAGCAGATCCGCAGGGACTCGCACTGAAGCTTTCTTT.